The T cell receptor (beta chain) described here comes from a study of blood T cells in healthy people across ages. A note on this clonotype: Its antigen is not known.

General observations from the study: Unsorted PBMCs ruled out conclusive naive versus antigen-experienced comparison. Across the age range, TCR beta diversity per million T cells fell in a roughly linear way.

Sample-barcoded 5' priming and a J-beta primer mix drove a second PCR of roughly 7 to 11 cycles. Each sample provided no less than 3 million CDR3-containing paired-end reads. TCRdb called the 5' RACE reads again in MiXCR, with one record for every CDR3 protein. The profile shows roughly 720,000 distinct CDR3 sequences, 53% of them singletons. A minimum of 5 micrograms of total RNA was extracted per sample. The CDR3 has 17 amino acids. CDR1 is SEHNR and CDR2 is FQNEAQ in the germline V gene (reference sequence). The V end lost 2 bases, the J end lost 5 bases, and 19 bases lay between the germline ends.

V usage is TRBV7-9 and J usage is TRBJ2-1, with a tentative D call TRBD1 (7 bases). The receptor's source is a man older than 75 in good health. Sequenced sample: blood. The CDR3 DNA follows: TGTGCCAGCAGCTTACCCCCACAGGGGAGGAATGACAATGAGCAGTTCTTC. Protein: CASSLPPQGRNDNEQFF.